The 17 T cell receptor beta chains listed next were all sequenced from one sample in a study of blood T cell repertoires in COVID-19. Using immunoSEQ multiplex PCR, the repertoire was profiled, and TCRdb retains in-frame clones only, with some absent. Here the sample spans roughly 380,000 clones, 85% being singletons. Sequencing was done on a sample of peripheral blood. Receptors originate from a young woman with acute or convalescent COVID-19.

The chain has TRBV10-2 and TRBJ2-1; the match to TRBD2 covers 15 bases. This CDR3 is built from 19 residues. CDR1 is WSHSY, CDR2 SAAADI, per germline. V lost 4 bases to trimming and J lost 0 bases; unmatched junction nucleotides: 7. CDR3 sequence: CASSGGLAGGRSSYNEQFF. CDR3 in DNA: TGCGCCAGCAGTGGGGGACTAGCGGGAGGCCGGAGCTCCTACAATGAGCAGTTCTTC.

This clone was recorded only once. This rearrangement joins TRBV6-5 to TRBJ1-6; 7 bases fit TRBD1. Trimming took 4 bases from V and 7 from J; bases not matched to a gene: 4. From germline, CDR1 is MNHEY and CDR2 SVGAGI. This CDR3 contains 14 residues. CDR3 nucleotides: TGTGCCAGCAGTTCGACAGGGCTAAATTCACCCCTCCACTTT. Amino acid sequence: CASSSTGLNSPLHF.

J is TRBJ1-6 and V is TRBV4-1; D ambiguous. CDR3 length equals 14 residues. The germline V gene encodes CDR1 MGHRA and CDR2 YSYEKL. The V and J ends lost 3 bases and 3 bases respectively, with 6 bases between them. CDR3 loop: CASSHLSYNSPLHF. The CDR3 DNA sequence: TGCGCCAGCAGCCACCTGAGCTATAATTCACCCCTCCACTTT.

The chain uses TRBV27 and TRBJ2-3; 7 bases match TRBD1. CDR1 is MNHEY, CDR2 SMNVEV, per germline (reference sequence). V shed 6 bases and J 2 bases; nucleotides not matched to a gene: 8. The CDR3 extends over 15 amino acids. CDR3 region: CASSRSGGFTDTQYF. The CDR3 coding sequence is TGTGCCAGCAGCCGATCAGGGGGATTCACAGATACGCAGTATTTT.

The chain links TRBV28 to TRBJ2-7, with 10 bases identical to TRBD1. J gave up 3 bases and V 5 bases, and 10 bases lay outside the gene matches. This CDR3 region has 16 residues. Per the germline V gene, CDR1 is MDHEN and CDR2 is SYDVKM. The CDR3 loop reads CASSRPGQGMDYEQYF. The DNA for the CDR3 is TGTGCCAGCAGTCGACCGGGACAGGGGATGGACTACGAGCAGTACTTC.

J is TRBJ2-7 and V is TRBV9; 8 nucleotides agree with TRBD1. This CDR3 comprises 16 residues. Looked up from germline, CDR1 is SGDLS and CDR2 is YYNGEE. V lost 3 bases, J lost 0 bases, and 8 bases stayed unmatched. For the CDR3, the DNA is TGTGCCAGCAGCGCCGGGCCGGGACAGGTCTCCTACGAGCAGTACTTC. Encoded protein: CASSAGPGQVSYEQYF. The complete variable domain, with remaining parts taken from reference TRBV9 and TRBJ2-7, reads DSGVTQTPKHLITATGQRVTLRCSPRSGDLSVYWYQQSLDQGLQFLIQYYNGEERAKGNILERFSAQQFPDLHSELNLSSLELGDSALYFCASSAGPGQVSYEQYFGPGTRLTVT.

The V call is TRBV29-1, the J call TRBJ2-7; 9 bases match TRBD1. Per germline, CDR1 SQVTM and CDR2 ANQGSEA. Unmatched junction bases numbered 15, after V lost 6 bases and J lost 12 bases. This CDR3 has 13 amino acids. The CDR3 loop reads CSVETRGQGIRYF. The DNA for the CDR3 is TGCAGCGTAGAAACCAGGGGACAGGGTATCCGGTACTTC.

The genes are TRBV10-2 and TRBJ1-5; D remains unclear. Germline CDR1 and CDR2: WSHSY and SAAADI. V dropped 4 bases and J dropped 8 bases, with 15 bases sitting between them. This CDR3 is built from 14 residues. In DNA, the CDR3 is TGCGCCAGCAGTGTGGCGGGGTCCTTGGAGCCCCAGCATTTT. Translation: CASSVAGSLEPQHF.

Concerning this clone itself: At the DNA level, this CDR3 is encoded by other sequences in the same sample as well. The chain recombines TRBV5-1 with TRBJ2-3, with 7 bases lining up with TRBD2. J lost 0 bases, V lost 2 bases, and 0 bases had no gene match. The CDR3 runs 14 residues. The V gene's germline CDR1 is SGHRS and CDR2 YFSETQ. The CDR3 region has the DNA TGCGCCAGCAGCTTAGCGGGGAGCACAGATACGCAGTATTTT. Amino acid sequence: CASSLAGSTDTQYF.

V gene TRBV9 combines with J gene TRBJ1-5; TRBD1 aligns across 7 bases. V lost 3 bases, J lost 1 base, and 7 bases stayed unmatched. The CDR3 is 16 amino acids. The V gene's germline CDR1 is SGDLS and CDR2 YYNGEE. CDR3 in amino acids: CASSATGATSNQPQHF. The CDR3 DNA reads TGTGCCAGCAGCGCTACAGGGGCTACCAGCAATCAGCCCCAGCATTTT. The complete variable domain, with remaining parts taken from reference TRBV9 and TRBJ1-5, reads DSGVTQTPKHLITATGQRVTLRCSPRSGDLSVYWYQQSLDQGLQFLIQYYNGEERAKGNILERFSAQQFPDLHSELNLSSLELGDSALYFCASSATGATSNQPQHFGDGTRLSIL.

The rearrangement links TRBV7-2 to TRBJ1-2; TRBD1 might be the D (5 bases). Trimming shortened V by 4 bases and J by 2 bases, and 11 bases separated the two germline ends. The germline V gene has CDR1 SGHTA and CDR2 FQGNSA. The CDR3 length is 14 residues. The CDR3 bases are TGTGCCAGCAGCTCGCCTAGGGGCAACTATGGCTACACCTTC. Protein: CASSSPRGNYGYTF.

The chain is built from TRBV28 and TRBJ2-5; 12 bases are a match to TRBD2. This CDR3 contains 18 residues. CDR1 and CDR2 (germline): MDHEN, SYDVKM. The V and J ends lost 5 bases and 4 bases, in that order; junction bases with no gene match: 14. The CDR3, as DNA: TGTGCCAGCAGTGCGCGGACTAGCGGGAAAGGGGGGAGAGAGACCCAGTACTTC. This gives the protein CASSARTSGKGGRETQYF.

This clone was seen once. V gene TRBV6-5 combines with J gene TRBJ1-5; D call uncertain. V gave up 5 bases and J gave up 4 bases, with 9 bases separating them. This CDR3 has 13 amino acids. Germline V gene data show CDR1 as MNHEY and CDR2 as SVGAGI. The CDR3 nucleotides read TGTGCCAGCAGTCTATTTAATAATCAGCCCCAGCATTTT. This codes for CASSLFNNQPQHF.

This clone occurred a few times. The V gene is TRBV7-9, the J gene TRBJ2-5; possible D gene TRBD2, 5 bases. Germline assignment: CDR1 SEHNR and CDR2 FQNEAQ (reference sequence). The ends were cut back, 5 bases at V and 3 bases at J, with 19 bases in the middle. This CDR3 has 16 amino acids. DNA for the CDR3: TGTGCCAGCAGCCTCACGAGGGCGTCTTCTGAAGAGACCCAGTACTTC. Amino acid sequence: CASSLTRASSEETQYF.

V gene TRBV2 combines with J gene TRBJ2-7; 11 bases align to TRBD2. The CDR3 runs 19 residues. Germline CDR1 is SNHLY and CDR2 is FYNNEI. V was pared by 3 bases and J by 2 bases, with 15 bases of the junction left unmatched. The CDR3 DNA sequence: TGTGCCAGCAGTGATTTCAAGATGTATGGGACTAGCGGAACCTACGAGCAGTACTTC. Translating gives CASSDFKMYGTSGTYEQYF.

CDR3 nucleotide sequence: TGTGCCAGTACCACCCGGGGACAGGGGATCACTGAAGCTTTCTTT. Its translation is CASTTRGQGITEAFF. The chain recombines TRBV19 with TRBJ1-1; the match to TRBD1 covers 10 bases. Germline CDR1 is LNHDA and CDR2 is SQIVND (reference sequence). V lost 7 bases to trimming and J lost 4 bases; unmatched junction nucleotides: 9. The CDR3 extends over 15 amino acids.

The chain employs TRBV30 and TRBJ2-5; TRBD1 is a possible D gene (5 bases). Looked up from germline, CDR1 is GTSNPN and CDR2 is SVGIG (reference sequence). This CDR3 contains 12 residues. Trimming left V 4 bases short and J 4 bases short, with 10 bases between. The CDR3 nucleotides read TGTGCCTGGACAGCAGGGCGAGAGACCCAGTACTTC. Protein: CAWTAGRETQYF.